This TCR beta chain was documented in a study of cytomegalovirus exposure and HLA in healthy donors. Turning to the study itself: Out of 398 genotyped donors, approximately 84% belonged to the Caucasian-associated ancestry cluster. Study findings and constraints: Most TCR beta V segments were productive about 90% or about 30% of the time in an earlier analysis.

It was with 60 Vbeta and 13 Jbeta primers that the PCR ran. Profiled with immunoSEQ multiplex PCR; TCRdb holds only in-frame clones, not every one. The sample has roughly 110,000 clones, roughly 82% seen once. The CDR3 has 15 amino acids. CDR1 and CDR2 from the germline V gene are SGHNT and YYREEE (reference sequence). Remarks on this clone: The antigen is unknown.

Source material: PBMCs. The chain joins TRBV5-4 to TRBJ2-5; TRBD2 matches 7 bases. The J call may be faulty, since TRBJ2-7 better matches the DNA end. The receptor was derived from a male donor in good health and CMV-seropositive. The CDR3, as DNA: TGTGCCAGCAGCTTAAGGACTAGACTGATCCACGAGCAGTACTTC. It encodes CASSLRTRLIHEQYF.